Each of the 25 T cell receptor beta chains below was sequenced from the same sample in a study of chemoradiotherapy in HPV16-positive cancers. Method: immunoSEQ multiplex PCR; TCRdb's copy keeps in-frame clones and lacks some. The data show 7,500 to 10,000 clones, 91% seen once. Sequencing was performed on blood, taken from a patient who underwent chemoradiotherapy. The receptors derive from a human donor with HPV-associated anogenital cancer.

The count of this clone is one. CDR3 sequence reads: CARSLKGGGTYNEQFF. CDR3 nucleotides: TGTGCCAGAAGCTTGAAGGGCGGGGGGACCTACAATGAGCAGTTCTTC. The chain is built from TRBV5-3 and TRBJ2-1; TRBD2 matches 8 bases. TRBV5-3 is identified as an open reading frame with a role that is uncertain. The CDR3 has 16 residues. With V trimmed by 1 base and J by 2 bases, 5 bases remained unmatched.

The rearrangement joins TRBV6-5 to TRBJ1-1; D perhaps matches TRBD1 (6 bases). Trimming stripped 2 bases from V and 5 bases from J, with 9 bases between. CDR3 length: 13 amino acids. CDR1 is MNHEY and CDR2 is SVGAGI in the germline V gene. CDR3 protein: CASSYLQGTEAFF. CDR3 DNA sequence: TGTGCCAGCAGTTACCTCCAGGGGACTGAAGCTTTCTTT.

The genes are TRBV27 and TRBJ1-1; unclear D gene. In germline, CDR1 is MNHEY, CDR2 SMNVEV (reference sequence). This CDR3 spans 13 amino acids. V was trimmed by 0 bases and J by 11 bases, leaving 13 bases between them. The CDR3 region has the DNA TGTGCCAGCAGTTTATCTGGCGGCAGTGGCGCTTTCTTT. Translating gives CASSLSGGSGAFF.

The gene calls are TRBV6-6 and TRBJ2-7; perhaps TRBD1 as D (6 bases). The CDR3 is 15 residues long. V lost 4 bases to trimming and J lost 3 bases, with 16 bases between them. The germline CDR1 and CDR2 sequences are MNHNY and SVGAGI (reference sequence). The CDR3 spells CASSSGVLRRYEQYV. The CDR3 bases are TGTGCCAGCAGTTCAGGGGTCCTAAGACGCTACGAGCAGTACGTC.

This chain joins TRBV28 and TRBJ1-5; possible D gene TRBD1, 5 bases. Trimming stripped 3 bases from V and 6 bases from J, with 12 bases between. The CDR3 spans 14 residues. Germline lookup yields CDR1 MDHEN and CDR2 SYDVKM. CDR3 nucleotide sequence: TGTGCCAGCAGTTTTGCAGGGTCTGGTCAGCCCCAGCATTTT. Encoded protein: CASSFAGSGQPQHF.

V usage is TRBV6-5 and J usage is TRBJ1-1, with TRBD1 matching 9 bases. V was clipped by 1 base and J by 9 bases; unmatched bases: 6. Germline loops: CDR1 MNHEY, CDR2 SVGAGI. The CDR3 loop spans 14 amino acids. This CDR3 reads CASSYFGQGQKAFF. CDR3 bases: TGTGCCAGCAGTTACTTTGGACAGGGGCAGAAAGCTTTCTTT.

This clone was detected once. The chain carries TRBV7-2 and TRBJ2-1; D may be TRBD1 (6 bases). Germline V gives CDR1 SGHTA, CDR2 FQGNSA. Trimming left V 2 bases short and J 0 bases short, with 8 bases between. This CDR3 has 15 residues. The CDR3 reads CASSLQGSSYNEQFF. The CDR3 coding sequence is TGTGCCAGCAGCTTACAGGGGAGCTCCTACAATGAGCAGTTCTTC.

The chain is built from TRBV7-9 and TRBJ2-6, with 8 bases lining up with TRBD1. The CDR3 contains 15 residues. Germline assignment: CDR1 SEHNR and CDR2 FQNEAQ (reference sequence). J was trimmed by 2 bases and V by 5 bases; bases with no gene match: 2. The chain's CDR3 is CASSLDRAGANVLTF. The CDR3, as DNA: TGTGCCAGCAGCCTGGACAGGGCTGGGGCCAACGTCCTGACTTTC.

The chain uses TRBV2 and TRBJ1-2; D is perhaps TRBD1 (5 bases). Germline V gene data show CDR1 as SNHLY and CDR2 as FYNNEI. V dropped 9 bases and J dropped 4 bases, with 12 bases sitting between them. The CDR3 has 12 residues. This chain's CDR3 is CARDKTSYGYTF. CDR3 sequence (DNA): TGTGCCAGGGACAAAACCTCCTATGGCTACACCTTC.

Here the CDR3 DNA reads TGTGCCAGCAGCTCCGGGACTAGTGAAGTGGAGACCCAGTACTTC. Translation gives CASSSGTSEVETQYF. This chain joins TRBV7-7 and TRBJ2-5; 8 nucleotides align to TRBD2. The CDR3 is 15 residues long. Germline CDR1 is SSHAT and CDR2 is FNYEAQ (reference sequence). V dropped 4 bases and J dropped 5; count of bases not matched to a gene: 9. The full variable domain, completed using reference TRBV7-7 and TRBJ2-5, is GAGVSQSPRYKVTKRGQDVTLRCDPISSHATLYWYQQALGQGPEFLTYFNYEAQPDKSGLPSDRFSAERPEGSISTLTIQRTEQRDSAMYRCASSSGTSEVETQYFGPGTRLLVL.

This clone was detected once. The chain combines TRBV30 with TRBJ1-1; 10 nucleotides agree with TRBD1. The germline V gene has CDR1 GTSNPN and CDR2 SVGIG (reference sequence). The CDR3 is 16 residues long. The V and J ends lost 1 base and 1 base, in that order; junction bases with no gene match: 6. The DNA of the CDR3 is TGTGCCTGGAGTGGGGCCGGGACAGGGGCGAACACTGAAGCTTTCTTT. Translating it yields CAWSGAGTGANTEAFF.

The chain has TRBV6-6 and TRBJ2-1; tentatively, D is TRBD2 (6 bases). CDR3 size: 15 residues. Trimming shortened V by 6 bases and J by 12 bases, and 24 bases separated the two germline ends. The germline V gene encodes CDR1 MNHNY and CDR2 SVGAGI (reference sequence). The CDR3 DNA is TGTGCCAGCAGCATATTAGCAACGCTGGGAGGCGGGCAGTTCTTC. This translates into CASSILATLGGGQFF.

The V and J genes are TRBV6-5 and TRBJ2-6; perhaps D is TRBD1 or TRBD2 (5 bases each). The V gene lost 2 bases and the J gene lost 4 bases, with 12 bases spanning the gap. The CDR3 is 16 residues long. Germline CDR1 reads MNHEY; CDR2 reads SVGAGI. CDR3 DNA sequence: TGTGCCAGCAGTTACGGGGGAAGCGACGGGGCCAACGTCCTGACTTTC. Translation gives CASSYGGSDGANVLTF.

The chain uses TRBV4-3 and TRBJ1-1; 9 bases agree with TRBD1. Germline V gives CDR1 LGHNA, CDR2 YSLEER. The V gene end was trimmed by 1 base and the J gene end by 1 base; junction bases not matched to a gene: 4. This CDR3 is 16 amino acids long. The CDR3 bases are TGCGCCAGCAGCCAAGCGCAGGGACAGGGGAACACTGAAGCTTTCTTT. It yields the protein CASSQAQGQGNTEAFF.

This chain joins TRBV30 and TRBJ2-3; TRBD2 is a possible D gene (6 bases). The ends were cut back, 8 bases at V and 3 bases at J, with 15 bases in the middle. The germline gives CDR1 GTSNPN, CDR2 SVGIG (reference sequence). The CDR3 spans 13 residues. The CDR3 reads CAAVPGVTDTQYF. The CDR3 bases are TGTGCCGCCGTGCCGGGGGTAACAGATACGCAGTATTTT.

V usage is TRBV5-1 and J usage is TRBJ2-3, with no clear D. Germline CDR1 reads SGHRS; CDR2 reads YFSETQ. CDR3 length: 14 amino acids. Trimming pared 4 bases from V and 1 base from J, leaving 10 bases between. CDR3 DNA sequence: TGCGCCAGCAGCCTCATCCCAGGCACAGATACGCAGTATTTT. It translates to CASSLIPGTDTQYF.

The chain joins TRBV5-6 to TRBJ2-7; no firm D call. Germline CDR1 reads SGHDT; CDR2 reads YYEEEE. The CDR3 extends over 12 amino acids. V was cut by 1 base and J by 6 bases, with 8 bases left in between. The CDR3 spells CASSLLVGEQYF. CDR3 sequence (DNA): TGTGCCAGCAGCTTGTTAGTCGGCGAGCAGTACTTC. Full variable domain (rest looked up from reference TRBV5-6 and TRBJ2-7): DAGVTQSPTHLIKTRGQQVTLRCSPKSGHDTVSWYQQALGQGPQFIFQYYEEEERQRGNFPDRFSGHQFPNYSSELNVNALLLGDSALYLCASSLLVGEQYFGPGTRLTVT.

This chain connects TRBV28 to TRBJ1-6; perhaps TRBD1 as D (5 bases). The CDR3 is 15 residues long. Germline V gene lookup returns CDR1 MDHEN and CDR2 SYDVKM. V was clipped by 5 bases and J by 3 bases, with 11 bases between them. CDR3 sequence: CASSATELYNSPLHF. The CDR3 bases are TGTGCCAGCAGTGCGACAGAGCTCTATAATTCACCCCTCCACTTT.

J is TRBJ2-5 and V is TRBV19, with D unresolved. The germline CDR1 and CDR2 sequences are LNHDA and SQIVND (reference sequence). The ends were cut back, 7 bases at V and 4 bases at J, with 13 bases in the middle. The CDR3 spans 13 residues. In nucleotides, the CDR3 is TGTGCCAGTACCCCCTCGGCGAGAGAGACCCAGTACTTC. This gives the protein CASTPSARETQYF.

This chain links TRBV14 with TRBJ1-3; possible D gene TRBD1, 6 bases. The CDR3 has 16 amino acids. Between the trimmed V and J ends, which lost 1 base and 7 bases, there was a span of 17 bases. Germline values: CDR1 SGHDN, CDR2 FVKESK. The CDR3 is CASSQGQGRLGNTIYF. The CDR3 DNA reads TGTGCCAGCAGCCAAGGGCAGGGGCGCCTGGGCAACACCATATATTTT.

This chain joins TRBV29-1 and TRBJ1-1, with D perhaps TRBD1 (5 bases). Deletions cut 7 bases from V and 2 bases from J, with 11 bases between. CDR3 length: 12 residues. The germline gives CDR1 SQVTM, CDR2 ANQGSEA. CDR3 amino acids: CSASTGNTEAFF. CDR3 in DNA: TGCAGCGCCTCTACAGGTAACACTGAAGCTTTCTTT.

The J gene is TRBJ1-2, the V gene TRBV30, with TRBD1 identical over 8 bases. Germline CDR1 reads GTSNPN; CDR2 reads SVGIG (reference sequence). V trimming: 3 bases; J trimming: 4 bases; junction bases outside the gene matches: 13. This CDR3 has 16 amino acids. CDR3 region: CAWRSLTGDYLYGYTF. The CDR3 DNA follows: TGTGCCTGGAGGTCCCTGACAGGGGATTACCTCTATGGCTACACCTTC.

The rearrangement uses TRBV9 and TRBJ1-2; possibly TRBD1 for D (5 bases). Germline V gene data show CDR1 as SGDLS and CDR2 as YYNGEE. The CDR3 sequence is 15 residues long. Trimming removed 3 bases from V and 1 base from J, with 13 bases in between. DNA for the CDR3: TGTGCCAGCAGCGCGGGGACGGGGGTTAACTATGGCTACACCTTC. As protein: CASSAGTGVNYGYTF.

The chain couples TRBV27 to TRBJ2-7; unclear D gene. The germline gives CDR1 MNHEY, CDR2 SMNVEV (reference sequence). This CDR3 spans 14 amino acids. V was trimmed by 0 bases and J by 0 bases, leaving 6 bases between them. The CDR3 here is CASSLSPSSYEQYF. The CDR3, as DNA: TGTGCCAGCAGTTTATCTCCTAGCTCCTACGAGCAGTACTTC.

This sequence joins TRBV10-2 and TRBJ2-2; D perhaps matches TRBD2 (6 bases). Germline assignment: CDR1 WSHSY and CDR2 SAAADI. Trimming pared 3 bases from V and 5 bases from J, leaving 13 bases between. The CDR3 contains 15 residues. The CDR3 coding sequence is TGCGCCAGCAGTGATGGGCGGGGTTGGACCGGGGAGCTGTTTTTT. This sequence encodes CASSDGRGWTGELFF.